This T cell receptor beta chain was retrieved from a study of blood T cell repertoires in COVID-19. About the research overall: PBMCs, B-cell-depleted T cells, or T cells provided the cDNA or gDNA that made up the material.

The CDR3 has 17 residues. The germline CDR1 and CDR2 sequences are SGHRS and YFSETQ. Unmatched junction bases numbered 9, after V lost 3 bases and J lost 8 bases. Per the original methods: Scientists estimated how many nucleated cells there were by amplifying reference gene primers. Libraries were prepared by immunoSEQ multiplex PCR; TCRdb keeps only in-frame clonotypes and omits some of them. That table gives V, J and clone size, and the DNA gave D and trimming. The repertoire holds around 220,000 clones, with around 75% as singletons. The sequence was obtained from a human donor in a cohort sampled during active COVID-19. This chain connects TRBV5-1 to TRBJ2-1; 15 bases are a match to TRBD2. The sequenced sample was peripheral blood. In DNA, the CDR3 is TGCGCCAGCAGCTGGGGGGGACTAGCGGGAGGTACCTATGAGCAGTTCTTC. This gives the protein CASSWGGLAGGTYEQFF.